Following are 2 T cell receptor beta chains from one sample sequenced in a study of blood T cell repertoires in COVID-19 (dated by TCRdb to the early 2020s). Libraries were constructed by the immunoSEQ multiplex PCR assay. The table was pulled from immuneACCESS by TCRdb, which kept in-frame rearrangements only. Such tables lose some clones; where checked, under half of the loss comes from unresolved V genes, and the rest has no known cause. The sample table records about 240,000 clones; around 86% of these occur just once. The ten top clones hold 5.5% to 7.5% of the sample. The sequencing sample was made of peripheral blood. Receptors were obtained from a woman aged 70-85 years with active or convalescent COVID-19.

The CDR3 DNA reads TGTGCCAGCAGCTTAACCCCTCAAAATAGGGGGCTCTATGGCTACACCTTC. It encodes CASSLTPQNRGLYGYTF. The rearrangement joins TRBV13 to TRBJ1-2; 7 bases agree with TRBD1. The trim removed 2 bases at V and 4 bases at J, leaving 13 bases unmatched. Germline V CDR1 and CDR2: PRHDT, FYEKMQ (reference sequence). The CDR3 has 17 residues. Together with reference TRBV13 and TRBJ1-2, the CDR3 gives the full variable domain: AAGVIQSPRHLIKEKRETATLKCYPIPRHDTVYWYQQGPGQDPQFLISFYEKMQSDKGSIPDRFSAQQFSDYHSELNMSSLELGDSALYFCASSLTPQNRGLYGYTFGSGTRLTVV.

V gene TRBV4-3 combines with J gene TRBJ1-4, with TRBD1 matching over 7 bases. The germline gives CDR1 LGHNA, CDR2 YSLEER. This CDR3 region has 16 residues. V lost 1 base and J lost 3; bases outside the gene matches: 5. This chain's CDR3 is CASSQATGDSNEKLFF. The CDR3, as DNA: TGCGCCAGCAGCCAAGCAACAGGGGATTCTAATGAAAAACTGTTTTTT.